A single sample gave rise to the 9 T cell receptor beta chains below, sequenced in a study of post-analysis software for immune sequencing data (dated by TCRdb to between 2015 and 2017). Summary of the overall study and its limitations: Roughly 5 TRBV segments, including TRBV5-6, TRBV5-1 and TRBV20-1, were significantly more frequent in patients than controls.

Library generation was performed with PCR. The sequencing machine was an Illumina HiSeq 2500. To reduce PCR and sequencing biases, unique molecular identifiers were built into the TCR beta cDNA libraries. TCRdb reran the public reads through fastp at Q25 and MiXCR, keeping productive beta chains. Rows are unified per CDR3 protein, each entry keeping the most common DNA and genes. The sample yields about 620,000 distinct CDR3 sequences; roughly 46% were counted once. The ten largest clones capture under 2% of the sample. These TCRs' antigens remain unknown. Sequencing input: blood. These receptors were obtained from a girl aged 5 to 17 with multiple sclerosis.

V and J are TRBV12-3 or TRBV12-4 and TRBJ1-2, with D possibly matching TRBD1 (5 bases). Between the trimmed V and J ends, which lost 5 bases and 2 bases, there was a span of 21 bases. This CDR3 is 17 amino acids long. CDR3 nucleotides: TGTGCCAGCAGTGCACGGGACGCCTCTCGAGGCAACTATGGCTACACCTTC. Its protein is CASSARDASRGNYGYTF.

This sequence joins TRBV10-2 and TRBJ2-5, with a tentative D call TRBD2 (6 bases). Germline CDR1 is WSHSY and CDR2 is SAAADI. The CDR3 consists of 18 residues. Deletions cut 5 bases from V and 0 bases from J, with 22 bases between. Here the CDR3 reads CASSIPGERAKYQETQYF. The CDR3 DNA is TGCGCCAGCAGTATCCCTGGTGAGCGGGCGAAGTACCAAGAGACCCAGTACTTC.

The chain combines TRBV12-3 or TRBV12-4 with TRBJ2-1; possibly TRBD1 or TRBD2 for D (5 bases each). The germline V and J ends were trimmed by 6 bases and 5 bases, with 17 bases remaining between them. The CDR3 runs 15 residues. The CDR3 DNA reads as TGTGCCAGCAGCGCCGGGGACGGACCTCACAATGAGCAGTTCTTC. It codes for CASSAGDGPHNEQFF.

Only a few counts were recorded for this clonotype. The J gene is TRBJ2-5, the V gene TRBV20-1, with a possible D match to TRBD2 (6 bases). Trimming left V 6 bases short and J 0 bases short, with 14 bases between. The CDR3 contains 14 residues. Germline CDR1 is DFQATT and CDR2 is SNEGSKA (reference sequence). The CDR3, as DNA: TGCAGTGCGCATGGGAGGAAGCACCAAGAGACCCAGTACTTC. Residues: CSAHGRKHQETQYF.

The V call is TRBV6-1, the J call TRBJ2-7, with a weak D call TRBD1 (5 bases). CDR1 and CDR2 (germline): MNHNS, SASEGT. The germline V and J ends were trimmed by 2 bases and 5 bases, with 16 bases remaining between them. This CDR3 is 15 amino acids long. The CDR3, as DNA: TGTGCCAGCAGTGAACTGGCAGTAGGGGTCCACGAGCAGTACTTC. Amino acids: CASSELAVGVHEQYF.

This rearrangement joins TRBV20-1 to TRBJ1-1; D call uncertain. Germline lookup yields CDR1 DFQATT and CDR2 SNEGSKA (reference sequence). V was pared by 1 base and J by 8 bases, with 20 bases between. The CDR3 totals 15 residues. The CDR3 sequence: CSARVGSRPLSEAFF. DNA for the CDR3: TGCAGTGCTAGAGTCGGGTCCCGTCCCCTCAGCGAAGCTTTCTTT.

V is TRBV9 and J is TRBJ1-1, with no clear D. CDR3 size: 14 residues. Trimming removed 3 bases at V and 2 bases at J, with 11 bases between. Per germline, CDR1 SGDLS and CDR2 YYNGEE. CDR3 sequence: CASSDKGDNTEAFF. As DNA, the CDR3 is TGTGCCAGCAGCGATAAAGGCGATAACACTGAAGCTTTCTTT.

The CDR3 sequence: CASRRRDPHQAFF. CDR3 DNA sequence: TGTGCCAGCAGGAGAAGGGACCCCCACCAAGCTTTCTTT. J is TRBJ1-1 and V is TRBV12-3 or TRBV12-4; TRBD1 might be the D (5 bases). Trimming shortened V by 6 bases and J by 9 bases, and 17 bases separated the two germline ends. CDR3 length equals 13 residues.

In this sample, this clonotype turned up a few times. Mismatch with germline at one junction end may stem from a read error. The chain recombines TRBV29-1 with TRBJ1-1, with D perhaps matching TRBD1 (5 bases). CDR1 and CDR2 (germline): SQVTM, ANQGSEA. The CDR3 runs 14 residues. The CDR3 coding sequence is TGCAGCGTGACCCGGGACCTCATGAAGACTGAAGCTTTCTTT. Translating it yields CSVTRDLMKTEAFF.